The clone carrying this T cell receptor beta chain was seen at least ten times. Alongside a J-beta primer mix, a sample-barcoded 5' primer served in a second PCR lasting roughly 6 to 11 cycles. Every single cDNA molecule received a tag from a template-switch adaptor with 12 random nucleotides. Each CDR3 protein is one row after TCRdb ran MiXCR on the 5' RACE reads. The table records hundreds of thousands of distinct CDR3 sequences, about 51% of them present only once. This sample was included in a study of blood T cells in healthy people across ages. The CDR3 spans 13 residues. Trimming removed 5 bases from V and 6 bases from J, with 11 bases in between. CDR1 and CDR2 (germline): DFQATT, SNEGSKA (reference sequence).

This sequence joins TRBV20-1 and TRBJ2-6, with D tentatively TRBD1 (5 bases). The TCR sequence derives from a woman older than 75 in good health. The sample comprised blood. Here the CDR3 reads CSAWGGEANVLTF. The CDR3 coding sequence is TGCAGTGCTTGGGGCGGAGAGGCCAACGTCCTGACTTTC.